The 7 T cell receptor beta chains reported below all come from one sample, sequenced in a study of T cell changes during pregnancy in multiple sclerosis. Some clones are missing from TCRdb's copy, which holds only in-frame ones; the method was immunoSEQ multiplex PCR. The table includes roughly 39,000 clones, approximately 90% detected once. Sequenced: PBMCs (not recorded whether the cells were cultured). Receptor source: a female donor with multiple sclerosis, enrolled in a pregnancy study.

The CDR3 sequence: CASSQGVGQETQYF. The CDR3 coding sequence is TGCGCCAGCAGCCAAGGGGTGGGACAAGAGACCCAGTACTTC. This rearrangement joins TRBV4-3 to TRBJ2-5; D not certain. The CDR3 contains 14 residues. Germline-derived CDR1 and CDR2 are LGHNA and YSLEER. Trimming removed 1 base from V and 2 bases from J, with 8 bases in between.

V is TRBV7-3 and J is TRBJ2-3; 13 bases fit TRBD2. The V segment lost 1 base and the J segment 6 bases; nucleotides outside the gene matches: 7. The CDR3 consists of 17 residues. Germline assignment: CDR1 SGHTA and CDR2 FQGTGA. As DNA, the CDR3 is TGTGCCAGCAGCTTAATCGGACTAGCGGGAGTTCGTGATACGCAGTATTTT. Its protein product is CASSLIGLAGVRDTQYF.

This chain connects TRBV4-1 to TRBJ2-1; 10 nucleotides agree with TRBD2. The V gene end was trimmed by 2 bases and the J gene end by 5 bases; junction bases not matched to a gene: 9. The germline gives CDR1 MGHRA, CDR2 YSYEKL. The CDR3 is made up of 17 amino acids. The CDR3 nucleotides read TGCGCCAGCAGCCAAACCCAGGGAGCGGGAGGGGACAATGAGCAGTTCTTC. Translation: CASSQTQGAGGDNEQFF.

The chain carries TRBV5-1 and TRBJ2-3; D possibly corresponds to TRBD1 (5 bases). CDR1 and CDR2 (germline): SGHRS, YFSETQ. With 4 bases removed from V and 2 bases from J, the gap between germline ends came to 11 bases. The CDR3 loop spans 14 amino acids. Written as DNA, the CDR3 is TGCGCCAGCAGCCAAATGACAGACACAGATACGCAGTATTTT. Protein sequence: CASSQMTDTDTQYF.

The chain couples TRBV19 to TRBJ2-5, with a possible D match to TRBD2 (5 bases). This CDR3 is built from 13 residues. Germline-derived CDR1 and CDR2 are LNHDA and SQIVND (reference sequence). Trimming shortened V by 4 bases and J by 3 bases, and 9 bases separated the two germline ends. The CDR3 region is CASSRGSEETQYF. The CDR3 nucleotides are TGTGCCAGTAGTAGAGGGTCCGAAGAGACCCAGTACTTC.

The CDR3 sequence is CASSLSGRGDIQYF. For the CDR3, the DNA is TGTGCCAGCAGCTTGTCGGGGAGAGGGGACATTCAGTACTTC. The chain recombines TRBV5-4 with TRBJ2-4; D is perhaps TRBD1 or TRBD2 (5 bases each). CDR3 length equals 14 residues. V dropped 1 base and J dropped 8 bases, with 13 bases sitting between them. Germline loops: CDR1 SGHNT, CDR2 YYREEE (reference sequence). The complete variable domain, with remaining parts taken from reference TRBV5-4 and TRBJ2-4, reads ETGVTQSPTHLIKTRGQQVTLRCSSQSGHNTVSWYQQALGQGPQFIFQYYREEENGRGNFPPRFSGLQFPNYSSELNVNALELDDSALYLCASSLSGRGDIQYFGAGTRLSVL.

The gene calls are TRBV7-9 and TRBJ1-4; 7 nucleotides line up with TRBD1. Germline values: CDR1 SEHNR, CDR2 FQNEAQ (reference sequence). The junction had 3 bases not matched to a gene; V was cut back by 4 bases and J by 4 bases. This CDR3 contains 14 residues. The CDR3 sequence: CASSSYRGNEKLFF. CDR3 nucleotide sequence: TGTGCCAGCAGCTCCTACAGGGGTAATGAAAAACTGTTTTTT.